The subject of this entry is one T cell receptor beta chain. Its antigen remains unknown. CDR1 LNHNV and CDR2 YYDKDF come from the germline V gene (reference sequence). CDR3 length: 13 residues. Trimming removed 5 bases from V and 9 bases from J; junction bases left unmatched: 3. The authors amplified TCR beta CDR3 regions from RNA transcripts. The first-round RT-PCR employed HTBI primers together with the Qiagen OneStep RT-PCR kit. A multiplex PCR was then performed as the second round. In TCRdb, the multiplex PCR reads were re-called with MiXCR into one record per CDR3 protein. The sample has 350,000 to 450,000 distinct CDR3 sequences; 21% are singletons. This sample was included in a study of Graves' ophthalmopathy and Graves' hyperthyroidism. Study-wide results and caveats: Distinction of ophthalmopathy from stable hyperthyroidism by a 13-signature model reached approximately 90% sensitivity and more than 65% specificity. Prediction of ophthalmopathy progression reached around 70% sensitivity and nearly 75% specificity.

Sequencing was performed on peripheral blood. This rearrangement joins TRBV15 to TRBJ1-6; 8 bases match TRBD1. The TCR sequence derives from a woman younger than 35 with stable Graves' hyperthyroidism. CDR3 sequence reads: CATSDRGGSPLHF. For the CDR3, the DNA is TGTGCCACCAGCGACAGGGGAGGTTCACCCCTCCACTTT.